This TCR beta chain was observed in a study of blood T cell repertoires in COVID-19 (TCRdb year 2020). Turning to the overall study: Collaborator samples came from the United States, Italy and Spain and covered acute and convalescent phases of COVID-19. The prospective study material was composed of cDNA or gDNA derived from T cells, B-cell-depleted T cells, or PBMCs. The dataset comprised deeply sampled blood TCRbeta repertoires from subjects exposed to, actively infected with, or recovered from COVID-19. The repertoires were released in a freely available public database intended as a resource for research on the immune response to SARS-CoV-2. The samples were drawn from the first 160 participants of the ongoing ImmuneRACE study and from 1,254 subjects provided by 6 global collaborators. The sample metadata nearly always contained a de-identified subject ID, COVID-19 status, age in years and sex. Where HLA class I and class II types were available, the types were taken from metadata supplied by the sample provider, not from assay-based typing.

A note on this clone: Its antigen is still unknown. Nothing much larger sits one base from this clone, and base qualities are not available.

Based on the germline V gene (reference sequence), the CDR1 and CDR2 sequences are MNHEY and SMNVEV. V loses 8 bases of germline sequence and J loses 1 base, and the interval between the two ends is 9 bases. The CDR3 has 13 amino acids, counting the end cysteine and phenylalanine. Just the 39-base CDR3 DNA is kept, in frame starting at base 1. What the work shows at the level of the full study, not this receptor alone: How much clinical and demographic metadata was included differed by source and by participant, and the metadata was provided uncurated.

At one collaborating source in Seattle, patients were enrolled during active infection and were followed longitudinally through the course of disease. Each collaborating institution followed its own protocols to collect whole blood in K2EDTA tubes. For TCRbeta analysis, collaborators shipped samples in one of three forms: frozen whole blood, isolated PBMCs, or DNA extracted from either of those sample types. TCRbeta CDR3 regions were amplified from genomic DNA using the immunoSEQ Assay, a bias-controlled multiplex PCR. Regarding the original processing steps: The number of nucleated cells in each sample was estimated from the amplification of reference gene primers within the assay. To quantify the absolute abundance of each unique TCRbeta CDR3 rearrangement, sequence reads were collapsed and filtered. Productive Simpson clonality was computed per sample as the square root of Simpson's diversity index over productive rearrangements. TCRdb mirrors the immuneACCESS table, restricted to in-frame sequences. Some clones are absent from its copies; in checked studies, under half trace to an unresolved V gene, and the reason for the others is unknown. The DNA was the basis for D and trimming; V, J and clone size are from that table. The sample data list 150,000 to 200,000 clones, and around 86% of these were observed just once. Together, the top ten hold under 3% of the sample.

The sequence is built from TRBV27 and TRBJ1-5, and the D gene may be TRBD1, 5 bases matching. The sequencing input was peripheral blood. This receptor was taken from an elderly woman with COVID-19, enrolled during active disease. The sequenced DNA is TGTGCCAGCGGGGCAGGGAGCAATCAGCCCCAGCATTTT. Its translation reads: CASGAGSNQPQHF.